This TCR beta chain appears in the sequencing data of a study of OX40 agonist ivuxolimab in advanced cancers. Study information: Patients were dosed with the agonistic anti-OX40 (CD134) antibody ivuxolimab. Patients were under 90% male with ages roughly 23 to 79, mean about 65. Hepatocellular carcinoma, melanoma, renal cell or head and neck cancer occurred in dose-escalation patients. Regarding the study as a whole: In the 0.1 to 3.0 mg/kg range, CD4+ and CD8+ blood T cells had expanded clonally by week 6.

A word on this clone: Antigen: not known.

Deletions cut 4 bases from V and 2 bases from J, with 10 bases between. This CDR3 spans 13 amino acids. From germline, CDR1 is SQVTM and CDR2 ANQGSEA. TCRdb keeps only in-frame clones here, not all; method: immunoSEQ multiplex PCR. The repertoire consists of about 120,000 clones, with around 95% occurring once and the leading ten covering around 0.15%. The receptor was derived from an adult with an advanced solid tumor such as melanoma, head and neck, liver or kidney cancer. The rearrangement uses TRBV29-1 and TRBJ2-3; D is possibly TRBD1 (5 bases). Sample: CD4+ or CD8+ T cells sorted from blood, taken in a trial of the OX40 agonist ivuxolimab. CDR3 nucleotide sequence: TGCAGCGTTGGTGGACACAACACAGATACGCAGTATTTT. Its translation is CSVGGHNTDTQYF.